The T cell receptor (beta chain) described here comes from a study of T cells in Graves' hyperthyroidism and ophthalmopathy (dated by TCRdb to about 2019). Concerning the study at large: Peripheral blood was collected at initial diagnosis, before any treatment. Following sampling, methimazole starting at 30 mg daily was given to hyperthyroidism patients, and high-dose intravenous methylprednisolone was given to ophthalmopathy patients. An independent validation cohort of around 19 hyperthyroidism patients and over 15 patients who later progressed to ophthalmopathy tested prospective prediction of ophthalmopathy. In roughly six Graves' hyperthyroidism patients, the study also compared T-cell repertoires from thyroid tissue with T-cell repertoires from blood. The paper reports TCR Vbeta CDR3 sequencing of approximately 140 peripheral blood samples: approximately 41 ophthalmopathy, under 80 hyperthyroidism and roughly 17 progressor patients. The roughly 100 discovery patients were divided at random into training and test sets in a 7:3 ratio. To identify TCR V-J signatures that set the groups apart, the researchers used a discovery cohort of more than 95 patients, made up of roughly 45 with Graves' ophthalmopathy and 57 with stable Graves' hyperthyroidism.

Trimming at the junction amounts to 0 bases on V and 4 bases on J, and the germline ends lie 19 bases apart. According to the germline V gene, CDR1 reads SGDLS and CDR2 reads YYNGEE. The CDR3 goes from the cysteine to the phenylalanine over 17 residues. The entry retains the CDR3 DNA only, 51 bases that are in frame from base 1. The TCR beta CDR3 regions were amplified from RNA transcripts. The first round of RT-PCR for the TCR CDR3 was performed with the HTBI primer set and the Qiagen OneStep RT-PCR kit. A second multiplex PCR round built the libraries, followed by size selection and purification. Paired-end sequencing of the libraries was performed with 100 bp reads on an Illumina HiSeq2000. Regarding the original processing steps: Raw data were processed with SOAPnuke, discarding reads with adapters, uncalled bases, mean Phred below 15, or no exact constant-primer or identifier match. COPE v1.2.5 was used to merge the high-quality paired reads, and each unique nucleotide sequence was defined as a clonotype. MiTCR v1.1 was used to align clonotypes to the IMGT TRBV, TRBD and TRBJ reference segments. Only V-J combinations with frequency above 0.0001, covering about 99% of repertoires, were analysed. The TCS score was defined as the ratio of F50 (clonal expansion) to E x V (chaos), calculated using BLOSUM62-based TCRdist between CDR3 peptides within each V-J. Welch's t-statistics and random forest reduced 514 V-J features to about 12, which were used in a naive Bayes classifier (R e1071). Through fastp at Q25 and MiXCR, TCRdb rebuilt clones from the public reads, retaining in-frame beta chains. Each entry is one CDR3 protein sequence, shown with its most common DNA and genes. In this record, the V and J calls reflect TCRdb's handling and not the investigators' own analysis. The sample table holds some 550,000 distinct CDR3 sequences, of which less than 25% were seen once. The top ten clones comprise around 27% of the sample.

Remarks on this clonotype: What this receptor recognizes is not known. No base quality values were provided; no much bigger clone lies one nucleotide off.

Summary of the overall study and its limitations: Most expanded thyroid clonotypes (frequency above 0.001) were also found in blood, which suggests that blood repertoires may mirror thyroid immune responses. Ophthalmopathy was separated from stable hyperthyroidism by a 13 V-J signature model, with around 90% sensitivity and roughly 81% specificity obtained in cross-validation and 80%/75% obtained in testing. No statistical method was used to fix the sample size in advance, and group allocation was not hidden from the investigators. In validation, progression to ophthalmopathy was predicted by the model with about 70% sensitivity and 72.22% specificity, a median of 6.5 months before onset.

Stable Graves' hyperthyroidism was defined as the absence of progression to ophthalmopathy over 18 months of follow-up. The hyperthyroidism patients were between 18 and 65 years old and newly diagnosed, with a disease duration of less than 2 months. Exclusion was applied to patients with uncontrolled infections, other autoimmune diseases, pregnancy or lactation. Diagnoses relied on clinical symptoms, serum thyroxine and TRAb, thyroid ultrasound and orbital computed tomography. PBMCs were isolated from about 9 ml of fresh peripheral blood by Ficoll-Paque density gradient centrifugation. Trizol reagent was used to extract total RNA, and RNA quality was then checked on an Agilent 2100 Bioanalyzer.

The receptor comes from a man between 18 and 35 years old with Graves' hyperthyroidism. Sequenced: blood. The rearranged chain carries TRBV9 and TRBJ1-1; matching of 6 bases hints at TRBD1 as the D gene. Read as DNA, the sequence is TGTGCCAGCAGCGTAGAGGGGGGCGGGGGCGCCCGCACTGAAGCTTTCTTT. Its translation is CASSVEGGGGARTEAFF.